The clone carrying this T cell receptor beta chain was observed at least ten times. Antigen specificity is unknown. This entry is derived from a study of post-analysis software for immune sequencing data. Study-level points and caveats: People with multiple sclerosis had a significantly lower normalized Chao1 diversity than controls did. Patients showed TRBV5-6, TRBV5-1 and TRBV20-1 among roughly five TRBV segments more frequent than in controls.

This CDR3 has 13 amino acids. Unmatched junction bases numbered 2, after V lost 6 bases and J lost 2 bases. Every TCR beta cDNA library bore unique molecular identifiers. TCRdb used MiXCR to reprocess the PCR reads, holding one entry per CDR3 protein. The top ten clones hold around 1.5% of a sample with roughly 170,000 distinct CDR3 sequences, 30% of them seen once. Sequencing was performed on blood. The clonotype originates from a girl aged 5-17 years with multiple sclerosis. The chain recombines TRBV12-3 or TRBV12-4 with TRBJ2-7, with 9 bases that match TRBD2. CDR3: CASRVAGAYEQYF. The CDR3, as DNA: TGTGCCAGCAGGGTAGCGGGAGCCTACGAGCAGTACTTC.